This paragraph reports one T cell receptor (beta chain). The data derive from a study of blood T cell repertoires in COVID-19. At the level of the study: Sites in the United States, Italy and Spain provided acute and convalescent COVID-19 samples. Nucleic acid was either cDNA or gDNA, and it came from T cells, B-cell-depleted T cells, or PBMCs.

Authors' analysis steps: How many nucleated cells were present was estimated from reference gene primer amplification. The protocol was immunoSEQ multiplex PCR, while the TCRdb copy is restricted to in-frame clones and leaves out a portion. The V and J calls and clone size come from that table; D and trimming were worked out from the DNA. The sample has about 280,000 clones, 85% seen once. The sequenced sample consisted of peripheral blood. This TCR was sampled from a human donor in a cohort sampled during active COVID-19.

The CDR3 nucleotides are TGTGCCAGCAGTGAAGGGACAGGGGGCCGCGATGAGCAGTTCTTC. It codes for CASSEGTGGRDEQFF. The chain couples TRBV6-1 to TRBJ2-1, with TRBD1 identical over 11 bases. The CDR3 extends over 15 amino acids. Trimming removed 1 base from V and 8 bases from J; junction bases left unmatched: 4. Germline V gene lookup returns CDR1 MNHNS and CDR2 SASEGT.